These 5 T cell receptor beta chains originate from one sample sequenced in a study of T cell responses to AZD1222 COVID-19 vaccine. Assay used: immunoSEQ multiplex PCR; TCRdb lists only in-frame clones, some missing. The data hold 150,000 to 200,000 clones, with roughly 94% observed a single time. Material: peripheral blood, obtained 28 days after the second AZD1222 dose. These receptors originate from an adult who received the AZD1222 COVID-19 vaccine.

This clone appeared a single time. This chain joins TRBV9 and TRBJ1-1; TRBD1 is a possible D gene (5 bases). V lost 3 bases, J lost 5 bases, and 14 bases lay in between. This CDR3 spans 14 amino acids. Germline V CDR1 and CDR2: SGDLS, YYNGEE. As DNA, the CDR3 is TGTGCCAGCAGCGCAATGGGGCTGCGGACTGAAGCTTTCTTT. It translates to CASSAMGLRTEAFF.

This chain joins TRBV9 and TRBJ2-1, with TRBD1 as a possible D gene (5 bases). From germline, CDR1 is SGDLS and CDR2 YYNGEE. This CDR3 has 11 amino acids. V shed 6 bases and J shed 14 bases, with 15 bases lying between them. CDR3 amino acids: CASKPQGWEFF. CDR3 DNA sequence: TGTGCCAGCAAACCTCAGGGTTGGGAGTTCTTC.

The chain uses TRBV28 and TRBJ1-2, with D perhaps matching TRBD1 (6 bases). The length of the CDR3 is 13 residues. Germline values: CDR1 MDHEN, CDR2 SYDVKM. Trimming removed 5 bases from V and 5 bases from J, with 12 bases in between. The CDR3 sequence: CASSLTTGYGYTF. The CDR3 nucleotides are TGTGCCAGCAGTCTAACTACAGGGTATGGCTACACCTTC.

The V gene is TRBV7-8, the J gene TRBJ2-3, with 9 bases that match TRBD2. V gave up 2 bases and J gave up 2 bases; unmatched junction bases: 11. Looked up from germline, CDR1 is SGHVS and CDR2 is FQNEAQ. CDR3 size: 18 residues. This CDR3 is CASSLMRWREGPTDTQYF. The CDR3, as DNA: TGTGCCAGCAGCTTAATGAGGTGGCGGGAGGGCCCCACAGATACGCAGTATTTT.

This chain uses TRBV15 with TRBJ1-2; weak D call: TRBD1 (5 bases). The ends were cut back, 0 bases at V and 0 bases at J, with 8 bases in the middle. The CDR3 is made up of 15 amino acids. Germline V gene lookup returns CDR1 LNHNV and CDR2 YYDKDF (reference sequence). CDR3 coding DNA: TGTGCCACCAGCAGAGATCGGACAACTAACTATGGCTACACCTTC. This encodes CATSRDRTTNYGYTF.